The clone carrying this T cell receptor beta chain appeared a few times. Antigen specificity is unknown. This entry is derived from a study of T cells after yellow fever vaccination. Germline V gives CDR1 SGHAT, CDR2 FQNNGV. Trimming cost V 5 bases and J 12 bases, with 16 bases left between them. The CDR3 is 13 residues long. Overall study findings and caveats: Clones from primary vaccination mostly reappeared after the booster (around 97% CD4, 88% CD8). Abundant bulk-derived clonotypes could contaminate FACS-sorted repertoires.

TCRdb re-analysed the 5' RACE reads in MiXCR, keeping a single row per CDR3 protein. The sample lists a few hundred thousand distinct CDR3 sequences; approximately 10% were seen once. This sequence was found in a man aged 18 to 30 who received the YFV17D yellow fever vaccine. The source material was PBMCs, sampled on the day of the first yellow fever vaccination. This chain joins TRBV11-2 and TRBJ2-2; unclear D gene. CDR3 residues: CASSVRPAAQLFF. In nucleotides, the CDR3 is TGTGCCAGCAGCGTTCGTCCCGCCGCTCAGCTGTTTTTT.